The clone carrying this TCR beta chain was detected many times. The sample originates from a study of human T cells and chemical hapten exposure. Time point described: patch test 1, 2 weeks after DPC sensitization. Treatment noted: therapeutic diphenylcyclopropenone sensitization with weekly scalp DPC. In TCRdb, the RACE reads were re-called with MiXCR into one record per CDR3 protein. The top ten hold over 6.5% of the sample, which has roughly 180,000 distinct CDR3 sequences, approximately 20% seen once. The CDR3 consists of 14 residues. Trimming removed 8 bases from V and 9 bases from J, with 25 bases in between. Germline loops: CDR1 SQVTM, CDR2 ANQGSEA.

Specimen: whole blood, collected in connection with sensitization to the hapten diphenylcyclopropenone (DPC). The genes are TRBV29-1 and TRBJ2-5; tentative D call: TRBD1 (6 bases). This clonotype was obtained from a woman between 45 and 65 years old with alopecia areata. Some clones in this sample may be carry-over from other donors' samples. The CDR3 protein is CSTLHGQPNGAQYF. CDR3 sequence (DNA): TGCAGCACCCTCCACGGACAGCCGAACGGGGCCCAGTACTTC.